These 27 T cell receptor beta chains were sequenced from one sample in a study of blood T cells in healthy people across ages. It was with a sample-barcoded 5' primer and a J-beta primer mix that a second PCR of about 7 to 12 cycles was run. Via MiXCR, TCRdb re-called the 5' RACE reads, giving one row per CDR3 protein. The table includes about 900,000 distinct CDR3 sequences, roughly 60% detected once. Sequenced sample: blood. These receptors were collected from a man aged 30-40 years in good health.

This chain uses TRBV6-2 or TRBV6-3 with TRBJ2-7; TRBD1 agrees at 12 bases. The CDR3 sequence is 14 residues long. Trimming cost V 7 bases and J 6 bases; bases outside gene matches: 7. The germline V gene has CDR1 MNHEY and CDR2 SVGEGT. The CDR3: CASKRDRGPGEQYF. CDR3 sequence (DNA): TGTGCCAGCAAAAGGGACAGGGGGCCAGGCGAGCAGTACTTC.

This chain links TRBV27 with TRBJ2-3, with no clear D. Germline-derived CDR1 and CDR2 are MNHEY and SMNVEV (reference sequence). The V and J ends lost 2 bases and 1 base respectively, with 16 bases between them. This CDR3 is built from 17 residues. CDR3 loop: CASSLKVRHRGTDTQYF. DNA for the CDR3: TGTGCCAGCAGTTTAAAGGTGCGGCACCGGGGCACAGATACGCAGTATTTT.

The chain joins TRBV7-8 to TRBJ1-2; no definite D call. The CDR3 is made up of 13 amino acids. Trimming pared 2 bases from V and 3 bases from J, leaving 7 bases between. Germline V gene sequence: CDR1 SGHVS, CDR2 FQNEAQ. CDR3 sequence: CASSLMQDYGYTF. The CDR3 DNA is TGTGCCAGCAGCTTAATGCAGGACTATGGCTACACCTTC.

The genes are TRBV6-6 and TRBJ2-1, with D unresolved. V lost 6 bases and J lost 12, with 12 bases in between. The CDR3 is 11 residues long. Germline loops: CDR1 MNHNY, CDR2 SVGAGI (reference sequence). The CDR3 protein is CASSQSNVQFF. DNA of the CDR3: TGTGCCAGCAGCCAGTCTAACGTGCAGTTCTTC.

The chain links TRBV7-9 to TRBJ2-2; D gene unclear. This CDR3 has 12 amino acids. Trimming took 8 bases from V and 5 from J, leaving 9 bases between them. Germline CDR1 reads SEHNR; CDR2 reads FQNEAQ (reference sequence). The CDR3 DNA sequence: TGTGCCAGCCTCCACGGGACCGGGGAGCTGTTTTTT. It codes for CASLHGTGELFF.

The V and J genes are TRBV20-1 and TRBJ2-5; D is perhaps TRBD2 (5 bases). Germline V gene sequence: CDR1 DFQATT, CDR2 SNEGSKA (reference sequence). The V end was cut by 0 bases, the J end by 11 bases, with 22 bases between. CDR3 length: 15 residues. The CDR3 coding sequence is TGCAGTGCTAGAGATGGGGTTAGCGCGGGCAATGAGCAGTACTTC. Translated, it gives CSARDGVSAGNEQYF.

This clonotype showed up just once. The DNA for the CDR3 is TGTGCCAGCAGTGAAGGGACATTAGCCAAAAACATTCAGTACTTC. Translating gives CASSEGTLAKNIQYF. The chain couples TRBV28 to TRBJ2-4; D is perhaps TRBD1 (6 bases). The CDR3 loop spans 15 amino acids. Per the germline V gene, CDR1 is MDHEN and CDR2 is SYDVKM. Trimming took off 5 bases at V and 0 bases at J, with 11 bases between the two ends.

CDR3 in amino acids: CSVNPGTGQETQYF. The CDR3 DNA reads as TGCAGCGTAAACCCCGGGACCGGACAAGAGACCCAGTACTTC. V usage is TRBV29-1 and J usage is TRBJ2-5; perhaps D is TRBD1 or TRBD2 (5 bases each). The CDR3 runs 14 residues. Between the trimmed V and J ends, which lost 6 bases and 2 bases, there was a span of 16 bases. Looked up from germline, CDR1 is SQVTM and CDR2 is ANQGSEA. Based on the CDR3 plus reference TRBV29-1 and TRBJ2-5, the full variable domain is SAVISQKPSRDICQRGTSLTIQCQVDSQVTMMFWYRQQPGQSLTLIATANQGSEATYESGFVIDKFPISRPNLTFSTLTVSNMSPEDSSIYLCSVNPGTGQETQYFGPGTRLLVL.

V is TRBV28 and J is TRBJ2-1, with a weak D call TRBD2 (6 bases). The V and J ends lost 8 bases and 6 bases respectively, with 20 bases between them. This CDR3 has 15 amino acids. The V gene's germline CDR1 is MDHEN and CDR2 SYDVKM. The CDR3 region is CASETRDSYCNEQFF. The CDR3 DNA is TGTGCCAGCGAGACGCGGGACTCGTACTGCAATGAGCAGTTCTTC.

This chain links TRBV15 with TRBJ2-3; the D is unclear. Germline V gene lookup returns CDR1 LNHNV and CDR2 YYDKDF (reference sequence). This CDR3 is 17 amino acids long. V was cut by 0 bases and J by 3 bases, with 16 bases left in between. For the CDR3, the DNA is TGTGCCACCAGCAGAGATCTGGAACCCGGGCGGACAGATACGCAGTATTTT. It is translated as CATSRDLEPGRTDTQYF.

This chain connects TRBV29-1 to TRBJ2-5; possibly TRBD1 for D (5 bases). The CDR3 length is 13 residues. Trimming left V 3 bases short and J 2 bases short, with 10 bases between. Germline V gene data show CDR1 as SQVTM and CDR2 as ANQGSEA. Written as DNA, the CDR3 is TGCAGCGTTGAGGGGCAGCAACAAGAGACCCAGTACTTC. This gives the protein CSVEGQQQETQYF.

The chain employs TRBV10-3 and TRBJ1-5; D is ambiguous. The CDR3 runs 14 residues. CDR1 is ENHRY, CDR2 SYGVKD, per germline. Trimming removed 1 base from V and 0 bases from J, with 4 bases in between. CDR3 residues: CAISEYRSNQPQHF. The CDR3, as DNA: TGTGCCATCAGTGAGTACCGTAGCAATCAGCCCCAGCATTTT.

This clonotype was seen repeatedly, ten times or more. V gene TRBV10-3 combines with J gene TRBJ2-7; D is tentatively TRBD1 or TRBD2 (7 bases each). V was pared by 6 bases and J by 5 bases, with 17 bases between. Germline V gene lookup returns CDR1 ENHRY and CDR2 SYGVKD. CDR3 length equals 14 residues. The CDR3 loop reads CAISALAGGDEQYF. In nucleotides, the CDR3 is TGTGCCATCAGCGCCCTTGCAGGGGGGGACGAGCAGTACTTC.

This clonotype was observed a handful of times. The chain combines TRBV6-6 with TRBJ2-5, with D unclear. CDR3 length: 13 residues. Germline assignment: CDR1 MNHNY and CDR2 SVGAGI (reference sequence). V lost 7 bases and J 1 base, leaving 10 bases between the germline ends. Here the CDR3 DNA reads TGTGCCAGCAACGAGGTTATCCAAGAGACCCAGTACTTC. Its protein is CASNEVIQETQYF.

This clonotype was seen only a few times. The rearrangement links TRBV7-2 to TRBJ2-3; 11 positions agree with TRBD1. CDR3 length: 16 amino acids. Per the germline V gene, CDR1 is SGHTA and CDR2 is FQGNSA. V trimming: 5 bases; J trimming: 7 bases; junction bases outside the gene matches: 11. CDR3 loop: CASSPRGTGGTNTQYF. The CDR3 nucleotides are TGTGCCAGCAGCCCGCGAGGGACAGGGGGGACGAATACGCAGTATTTT.

This clonotype was recorded only once. J is TRBJ2-5 and V is TRBV6-1; 8 positions agree with TRBD1. Germline V CDR1 and CDR2: MNHNS, SASEGT. The CDR3 has 14 residues. V lost 7 bases and J lost 5; bases outside the gene matches: 9. CDR3 sequence: CASMLTGAGETQYF. For the CDR3, the DNA is TGTGCCAGCATGTTGACAGGGGCGGGGGAGACCCAGTACTTC.

The CDR3 DNA reads as TGTGCCATCAGCCGGGACCACACTAGCACAGATACGCAGTATTTT. Its protein is CAISRDHTSTDTQYF. The V and J genes are TRBV10-3 and TRBJ2-3, with D perhaps assigned TRBD1 or TRBD2 (5 bases each). The CDR3 contains 15 residues. Germline V lookup: CDR1 ENHRY, CDR2 SYGVKD. The ends were cut back, 6 bases at V and 0 bases at J, with 13 bases in the middle.

This chain uses TRBV6-2 or TRBV6-3 with TRBJ2-1; TRBD1 matches 7 bases. Trimming removed 0 bases from V and 2 bases from J; junction bases left unmatched: 7. CDR1 is MNHEY and CDR2 is SVGEGT in the germline V gene. This CDR3 region has 17 residues. The DNA of the CDR3 is TGTGCCAGCAGTTACTCGGTTGGGCAGGGGGCCTACAATGAGCAGTTCTTC. It codes for CASSYSVGQGAYNEQFF.

V usage is TRBV9 and J usage is TRBJ2-7; tentatively, D is TRBD2 (7 bases). Trimming left V 4 bases short and J 2 bases short, with 19 bases between. The CDR3 has 16 residues. CDR1 is SGDLS and CDR2 is YYNGEE in the germline V gene. The DNA of the CDR3 is TGTGCCAGCAGCTCCGAGGGGGGGGGATCAACCTACGAGCAGTACTTC. Translating gives CASSSEGGGSTYEQYF.

V is TRBV27 and J is TRBJ1-1, with D possibly matching TRBD1 (5 bases). CDR1 MNHEY and CDR2 SMNVEV come from the germline V gene (reference sequence). This CDR3 has 13 amino acids. Trimming pared 0 bases from V and 5 bases from J, leaving 7 bases between. The CDR3 here is CASSLSHRTEAFF. The DNA of the CDR3 is TGTGCCAGCAGTTTATCGCACAGGACTGAAGCTTTCTTT.

The V and J genes are TRBV20-1 and TRBJ2-5; 9 nucleotides match TRBD1. Per germline, CDR1 DFQATT and CDR2 SNEGSKA (reference sequence). The CDR3 consists of 14 residues. Trimming removed 6 bases from V and 3 bases from J; junction bases left unmatched: 8. Written as DNA, the CDR3 is TGCAGTGCATCGACAGGGGGAGGGAAAGAGACCCAGTACTTC. Translated, it gives CSASTGGGKETQYF.

This chain joins TRBV7-6 and TRBJ2-7; D is unclear. Trimming took off 3 bases at V and 3 bases at J, with 9 bases between the two ends. The germline CDR1 and CDR2 sequences are SGHVS and FNYEAQ. The CDR3 loop spans 13 amino acids. The chain's CDR3 is CASSFGLYYEQYF. The DNA of the CDR3 is TGTGCCAGCAGCTTTGGCCTTTACTACGAGCAGTACTTC.

This clonotype showed up many times. The chain joins TRBV7-3 to TRBJ2-1, with TRBD1 matching over 11 bases. The CDR3 contains 17 residues. The junction had 15 bases not matched to a gene; V was cut back by 5 bases and J by 9 bases. Germline CDR1 is SGHTA and CDR2 is FQGTGA. The CDR3 sequence: CASSANGPRDRGFEQFF. In nucleotides, the CDR3 is TGTGCCAGCAGCGCTAACGGTCCCCGGGACAGGGGGTTTGAGCAGTTCTTC.

The CDR3 is CSVANLGNEQFF. The CDR3 DNA sequence: TGCAGCGTTGCCAACCTAGGGAATGAGCAGTTCTTC. The rearrangement uses TRBV29-1 and TRBJ2-1; D remains unclear. CDR3 size: 12 residues. V lost 4 bases and J lost 7, with 11 bases in between. Per the germline V gene, CDR1 is SQVTM and CDR2 is ANQGSEA.

The chain employs TRBV29-1 and TRBJ2-1; D is possibly TRBD2 (5 bases). Looked up from germline, CDR1 is SQVTM and CDR2 is ANQGSEA. The CDR3 runs 17 residues. V was trimmed by 1 base and J by 3 bases, leaving 19 bases between them. The CDR3 sequence: CSVEALLREPLYNEQFF. CDR3 nucleotides: TGCAGCGTTGAAGCTCTACTCCGGGAACCACTCTACAATGAGCAGTTCTTC.

This clonotype was counted between two and nine times. The chain uses TRBV29-1 and TRBJ1-5; D might be TRBD1 (5 bases). The V end was cut by 7 bases, the J end by 5 bases, with 15 bases between. Germline V gene data show CDR1 as SQVTM and CDR2 as ANQGSEA. This CDR3 comprises 13 residues. CDR3 protein: CSARDQRDQPQHF. The DNA of the CDR3 is TGCAGCGCCCGGGACCAGAGGGATCAGCCCCAGCATTTT.

The chain uses TRBV29-1 and TRBJ2-1; 7 nucleotides line up with TRBD1. Trimming at V came to 4 bases and at J to 3 bases, leaving 3 bases not matched to a gene. CDR1 and CDR2 (germline): SQVTM, ANQGSEA. There are 13 residues in the CDR3. CDR3 protein: CSVVDRDYNEQFF. The CDR3 DNA follows: TGCAGCGTTGTCGACAGGGACTACAATGAGCAGTTCTTC.